The clone carrying this T cell receptor beta chain has more than one count but fewer than ten. Antigen unknown. The data belong to a study of early T cells in non-severe SARS-CoV-2 infection. The overall study: Chains were unpaired, as sequencing was done on bulk RNA from unsorted whole blood. General study findings and limits: There was a bias toward anti-spike CD8 responses in VDJdb matching, which missed private and CD4 specificities.

This CDR3 has 17 amino acids. V trimming: 1 base; J trimming: 3 bases; junction bases outside the gene matches: 4. The germline CDR1 and CDR2 sequences are SGHAT and FQNNGV. Separate cDNA molecules each had unique molecular identifiers attached to them. TCRdb redid the calling of the 5' RACE reads with MiXCR, one entry per CDR3 protein. There are about 80,000 distinct CDR3 sequences in the sample; about 5% occur only once, and around 7.5% lies in the top ten. The chain carries TRBV11-2 and TRBJ2-3; 13 positions agree with TRBD2. The starting material was whole blood, obtained at baseline. The clonotype originates from an adult who was a healthcare worker with PCR-confirmed SARS-CoV-2 infection or an uninfected control (not recorded which). CDR3 residues: CASSLVGTSGKTDTQYF. CDR3 DNA sequence: TGTGCCAGCAGCTTAGTCGGGACTAGCGGGAAAACAGATACGCAGTATTTT.